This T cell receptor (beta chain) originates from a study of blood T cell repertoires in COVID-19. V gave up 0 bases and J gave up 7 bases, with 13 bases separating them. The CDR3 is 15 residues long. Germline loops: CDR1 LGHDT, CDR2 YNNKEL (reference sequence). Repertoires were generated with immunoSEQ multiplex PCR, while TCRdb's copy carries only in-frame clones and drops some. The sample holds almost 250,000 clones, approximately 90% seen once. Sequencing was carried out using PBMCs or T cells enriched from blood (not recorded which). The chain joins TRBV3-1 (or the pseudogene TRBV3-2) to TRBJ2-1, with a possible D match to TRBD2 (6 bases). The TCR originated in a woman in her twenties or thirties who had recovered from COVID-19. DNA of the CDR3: TGTGCCAGCAGCCAAGATTCCAGACTAGGAAATGAGCAGTTCTTC. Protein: CASSQDSRLGNEQFF.